These T cell receptor beta chains were read from a single sample in a study of identical twins. TCRdb redid the calling of the 5' RACE reads with MiXCR, one entry per CDR3 protein. The data hold about 810,000 distinct CDR3 sequences, with 12% observed a single time. These data were also reused for a study on yellow fever vaccine responses in identical twins.

Sequencing input: PBMCs. All receptors derive from a young woman in good health. CDR3s include the opening cysteine and the closing phenylalanine or tryptophan. The order of the fields is D gene, V gene, clone size, J gene, CDR3 protein, CDR3 DNA. The D gene is left open where the match is weak. Some rows mark clone size as missing; the rest say once, few, many or name a class of expanded clone.

TRBD2	TRBV24-1	-	TRBJ2-1	CATSDLGPAGGYNEQFF	TGTGCCACCAGTGACCTGGGGCCAGCGGGAGGGTACAATGAGCAGTTCTTC
-	TRBV20-1	-	TRBJ1-1	CSARDTEHTEAFF	TGCAGTGCTAGAGACACAGAGCACACTGAAGCTTTCTTT
-	TRBV2	few	TRBJ2-1	CASSELQVRNEQFF	TGTGCCAGCAGTGAATTGCAGGTTAGGAATGAGCAGTTCTTC
-	TRBV5-4	few	TRBJ2-4	CASSPTPGATKNIQYF	TGTGCCAGCAGCCCCACCCCGGGGGCGACCAAAAACATTCAGTACTTC
TRBD1	TRBV5-5	many	TRBJ1-1	CASSPDRASSSEAFF	TGTGCCAGCAGCCCCGACAGGGCCAGTTCGTCTGAAGCTTTCTTT
-	TRBV12-3/TRBV12-4	-	TRBJ2-6	CASRPSGGQRWETLTF	TGTGCCAGCAGACCGTCTGGAGGCCAACGTTGGGAAACCCTGACTTTC
TRBD2	TRBV3-1	-	TRBJ2-1	CASSQDAGAGEEQFF	TGTGCCAGCAGCCAAGACGCCGGAGCGGGAGAGGAGCAGTTCTTC
-	TRBV6-5	few	TRBJ1-5	CASSYVGAGQPQHF	TGTGCCAGCAGTTACGTGGGGGCAGGTCAGCCCCAGCATTTT
TRBD2	TRBV7-7	-	TRBJ2-3	CASSLGLAGRVDTQYF	TGTGCCAGCAGCCTCGGACTAGCGGGAAGGGTGGATACGCAGTATTTT
-	TRBV3-1	-	TRBJ1-1	CASSDRGMENTEAFF	TGTGCCAGCAGCGATAGGGGAATGGAGAACACTGAAGCTTTCTTT
-	TRBV20-1	many	TRBJ1-2	CSARGQTNYGYTF	TGCAGTGCTAGAGGACAGACCAACTATGGCTACACCTTC
TRBD2	TRBV7-2	few	TRBJ2-2	CASSTPSGSRTGELFF	TGTGCCAGCAGCACACCTAGCGGGAGTAGGACCGGGGAGCTGTTTTTT
-	TRBV6-1	few	TRBJ2-1	CASSPIQGAGRVRPNEQFF	TGTGCCAGCAGTCCGATACAGGGTGCGGGCCGGGTCCGACCAAATGAGCAGTTCTTC
-	TRBV15	-	TRBJ2-1	CATSRDSVGEQFF	TGTGCCACCAGCAGAGATTCCGTGGGTGAGCAGTTCTTC
-	TRBV25-1	-	TRBJ1-6	CASRGPIGSPLHF	TGTGCCAGCAGAGGACCGATTGGTTCACCCCTCCACTTT
-	TRBV27	many	TRBJ2-2	CASSHPRAGELFF	TGTGCCAGCAGTCACCCCCGGGCGGGGGAGCTGTTTTTT
TRBD2	TRBV20-1	few	TRBJ2-1	CSARVAGTYNEQFF	TGCAGTGCTAGAGTAGCGGGTACCTACAATGAGCAGTTCTTC
-	TRBV7-9	many	TRBJ2-1	CASSLVLGVSYNEQFF	TGTGCCAGCAGCTTAGTACTCGGGGTCTCCTACAATGAGCAGTTCTTC
-	TRBV5-6	many	TRBJ1-6	CASSFPGASSSPLHF	TGTGCCAGCAGCTTCCCCGGGGCCAGCTCCTCACCCCTCCACTTT
-	TRBV6-5	few	TRBJ2-6	CASSYGRASGANVLTF	TGTGCCAGCAGTTACGGACGTGCCTCTGGGGCCAACGTCCTGACTTTC
-	TRBV19	few	TRBJ1-5	CASSSTGSSNQPQHF	TGTGCCAGTAGTTCCACAGGGTCTAGCAATCAGCCCCAGCATTTT
-	TRBV12-3/TRBV12-4	-	TRBJ2-1	CASSLRRLGSTEQFF	TGTGCCAGCAGTTTACGTCGACTAGGCTCTACTGAGCAGTTCTTC
-	TRBV6-5	few	TRBJ2-7	CASSYLGSTYEQYF	TGTGCCAGCAGTTACCTGGGGTCCACCTACGAGCAGTACTTC
TRBD2	TRBV20-1	-	TRBJ2-3	CSARTSGGDTQYF	TGCAGTGCTCGAACTAGCGGGGGAGATACGCAGTATTTT
-	TRBV3-1	few	TRBJ2-5	CASSQDYTVRQETQYF	TGTGCCAGCAGCCAAGATTATACAGTACGCCAAGAGACCCAGTACTTC
-	TRBV25-1	-	TRBJ2-7	CASSGVSRTYEQYF	TGTGCCAGCAGTGGAGTAAGCAGAACCTACGAGCAGTACTTC
-	TRBV2	few	TRBJ1-4	CASKRRVGENEKLFF	TGTGCCAGCAAAAGGAGGGTAGGGGAAAATGAAAAACTGTTTTTT
-	TRBV5-1	few	TRBJ1-3	CASSLCGALRLSGNTIYF	TGCGCCAGCAGCTTGTGTGGCGCTCTCCGGTTATCTGGAAACACCATATATTTT
-	TRBV12-3/TRBV12-4	-	TRBJ1-1	CASSFGLGLAFF	TGTGCCAGCAGTTTTGGTCTGGGGCTGGCTTTCTTT